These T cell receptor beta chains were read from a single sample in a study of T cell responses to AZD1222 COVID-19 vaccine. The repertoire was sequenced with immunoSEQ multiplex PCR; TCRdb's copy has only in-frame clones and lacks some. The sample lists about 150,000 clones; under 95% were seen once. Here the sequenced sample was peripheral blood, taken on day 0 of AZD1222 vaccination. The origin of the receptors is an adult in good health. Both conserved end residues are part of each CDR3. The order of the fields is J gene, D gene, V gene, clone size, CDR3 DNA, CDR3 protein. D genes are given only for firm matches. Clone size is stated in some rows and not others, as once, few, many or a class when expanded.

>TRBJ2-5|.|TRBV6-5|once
TGTGCCAGCAGTTACTCGGGGGGAGGAACTGAGACCCAGTACTTC
CASSYSGGGTETQYF
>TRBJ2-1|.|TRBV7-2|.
TGTGCCAGCAGCTTAGCGCCCTCCAACAATGAGCAGTTCTTC
CASSLAPSNNEQFF
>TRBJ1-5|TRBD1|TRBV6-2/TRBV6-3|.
TGTGCCAGCAGCCCCCCGGGACAGGGAACTCAGCCCCAGCATTTT
CASSPPGQGTQPQHF
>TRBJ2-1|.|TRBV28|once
TGTGCCAGCAGTTCGGGGTTGGTTGAGCAGTTCTTC
CASSSGLVEQFF
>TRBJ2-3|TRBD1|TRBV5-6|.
TGTGCCAGCAGCCACACGAGGGGACAGGGGATAGATACGCAGTATTTT
CASSHTRGQGIDTQYF
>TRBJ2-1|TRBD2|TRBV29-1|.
TGCAGCGTTGAAGACTATCCGGGACTAGGGTACAATGAGCAGTTCTTC
CSVEDYPGLGYNEQFF
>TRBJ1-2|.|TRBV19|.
TGTGCCAGTCGGGGGGCGGCTTATGGCTACACCTTC
CASRGAAYGYTF
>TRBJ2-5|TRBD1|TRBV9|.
TGTGCCAGCAGCGCCCCCGGAGGCCAGAACAGGGGGACCCAGTACTTC
CASSAPGGQNRGTQYF
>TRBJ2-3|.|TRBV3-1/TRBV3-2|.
TGTGCCAGCAGCCATGATACAGATACGCAGTATTTT
CASSHDTDTQYF
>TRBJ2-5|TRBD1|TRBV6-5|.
TGTGCCAGCTCCGGGACAGGGGGGGGAGAGACCCAGTACTTC
CASSGTGGGETQYF
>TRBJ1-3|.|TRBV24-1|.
TGTGCCCCTCCTGGGGGGGTCTCTGGAAACACCATATATTTT
CAPPGGVSGNTIYF
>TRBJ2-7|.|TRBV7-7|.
TGTGCTAGCAGCTTAGGCCCGGGTCCCTACGAGCAGTACTTC
CASSLGPGPYEQYF
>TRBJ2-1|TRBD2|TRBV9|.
TGTGCCAGCAGCCCACTTGGTAGCGGGAGAGGGGGGGCCTACAATGAGCAGTTCTTC
CASSPLGSGRGGAYNEQFF
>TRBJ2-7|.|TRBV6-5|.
TGTGCCAGCAGTTATAGTACCCACTACGAGCAGTACTTC
CASSYSTHYEQYF
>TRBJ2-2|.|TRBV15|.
TGTGCCACCAGAGACGACCTTAACACCGGGGAGCTGTTTTTT
CATRDDLNTGELFF
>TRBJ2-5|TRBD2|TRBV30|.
TGTGCCGGGGGACTAGGGGGGACCCAGTACTTC
CAGGLGGTQYF
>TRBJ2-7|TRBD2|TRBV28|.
TGTGCCAGCAGTTTTAAAATTGGCCTAGCGGCAGAAAGCTCCTACGAGCAGTACTTC
CASSFKIGLAAESSYEQYF
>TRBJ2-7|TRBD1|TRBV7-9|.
TGTGCCAGCAGCTTAGGAGGGACAGGGAACGAGCAGTACTTC
CASSLGGTGNEQYF
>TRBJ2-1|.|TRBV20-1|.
TGCAGTGCCCTTGGTGATGAGCAGTTCTTC
CSALGDEQFF
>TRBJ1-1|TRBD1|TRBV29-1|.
TGCAGCGTTGGCCACAGGGGCACTGAAGCTTTCTTT
CSVGHRGTEAFF
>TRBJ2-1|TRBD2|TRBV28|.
TGTGCCAGCAGCAAGGGAGGGATCAATGAGCAGTTCTTC
CASSKGGINEQFF
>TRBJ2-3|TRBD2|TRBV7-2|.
TGTGCCAGCAGCTTACACCGGGAGGCGGGAGATACGCAGTATTTT
CASSLHREAGDTQYF
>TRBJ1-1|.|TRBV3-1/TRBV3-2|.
TGTGCCAGCAGCCGGATGGAGAACACTGAAGCTTTCTTT
CASSRMENTEAFF
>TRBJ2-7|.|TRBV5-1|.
TGCGCCAGCAGCCAGGGCAGGGTCCACCACTACGAGCAGTACTTC
CASSQGRVHHYEQYF
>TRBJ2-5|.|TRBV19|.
TGTGCCAGTAGTATAGGTCAGCCCTCTAGCAGCCAGTACTTC
CASSIGQPSSSQYF
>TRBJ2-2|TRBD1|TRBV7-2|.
TGTGCCAGCAGCGGGACAGGGGGGCGTAGCACCGGGGAGCTGTTTTTT
CASSGTGGRSTGELFF
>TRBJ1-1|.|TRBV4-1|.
TGCGCCAGCAGCCAAGCCCCGGGCACTGAAGCTTTCTTT
CASSQAPGTEAFF
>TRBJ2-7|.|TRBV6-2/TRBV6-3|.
TGTGCCAGCAGTAACGCCGGGATCCCAGAGCAGTACTTC
CASSNAGIPEQYF
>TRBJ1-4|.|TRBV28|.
TGTGCCAGCGAAAACACTTCTAATGAAAAACTGTTTTTT
CASENTSNEKLFF
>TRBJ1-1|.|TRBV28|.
TGTGCCAGCAGTTTGGGGATGCGAACTGAAGCTTTCTTT
CASSLGMRTEAFF
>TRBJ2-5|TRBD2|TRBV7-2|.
TGTGCCAGCAGCCGTTTTGGGGGACTAGCGGCCCGCGGGGAGACCCAGTACTTC
CASSRFGGLAARGETQYF
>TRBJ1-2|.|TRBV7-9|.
TGTGCCAGCAGCTCCAGACAGAACTATGGCTACACCTTC
CASSSRQNYGYTF
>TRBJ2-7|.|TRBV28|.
TGTGCCACCTCAATTGGTTCTAGCATTTACGAGCAGTACTTC
CATSIGSSIYEQYF
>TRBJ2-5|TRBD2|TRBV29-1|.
TGCAGCGTGTTGGGACTAGCGGGAGGTCGAGAGACCCAGTACTTC
CSVLGLAGGRETQYF
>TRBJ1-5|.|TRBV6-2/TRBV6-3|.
TGTGCCAGCAGTTACCGAAGGGCGGGGAATCAGCCCCAGCATTTT
CASSYRRAGNQPQHF
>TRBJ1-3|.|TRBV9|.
TGTGCCAGCAGCGGCCCGATCACAGGGGGAAACACCATATATTTT
CASSGPITGGNTIYF
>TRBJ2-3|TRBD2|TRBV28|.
TGTGCCAGCAGTCACTCTAGCGGGAGGTTGACAGATACGCAGTATTTT
CASSHSSGRLTDTQYF
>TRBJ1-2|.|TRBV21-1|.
TGTGCCAGCAGAACGGGTCGGACAGGGGAGGATACATACGAGGACTATGGCTACACCTTC
CASRTGRTGEDTYEDYGYTF
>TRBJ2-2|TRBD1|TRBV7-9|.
TGTGCCAGCAGCTTAGGTGGACAGGGGGCGCAGGGCACCGGGGAGCTGTTTTTT
CASSLGGQGAQGTGELFF
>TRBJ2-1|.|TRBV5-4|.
TGTGCCAGCAGCTTGGCTAGCGCCTTGTACAATGAGCAGTTCTTC
CASSLASALYNEQFF
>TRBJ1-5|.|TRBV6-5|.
TGTGCCAGCAGTTACCGGGACGAGAATAGCAATCAGCCCCAGCATTTT
CASSYRDENSNQPQHF
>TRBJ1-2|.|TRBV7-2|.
TGTGCCAGCAGCCCTAGAACTTATGGCTACACCTTC
CASSPRTYGYTF